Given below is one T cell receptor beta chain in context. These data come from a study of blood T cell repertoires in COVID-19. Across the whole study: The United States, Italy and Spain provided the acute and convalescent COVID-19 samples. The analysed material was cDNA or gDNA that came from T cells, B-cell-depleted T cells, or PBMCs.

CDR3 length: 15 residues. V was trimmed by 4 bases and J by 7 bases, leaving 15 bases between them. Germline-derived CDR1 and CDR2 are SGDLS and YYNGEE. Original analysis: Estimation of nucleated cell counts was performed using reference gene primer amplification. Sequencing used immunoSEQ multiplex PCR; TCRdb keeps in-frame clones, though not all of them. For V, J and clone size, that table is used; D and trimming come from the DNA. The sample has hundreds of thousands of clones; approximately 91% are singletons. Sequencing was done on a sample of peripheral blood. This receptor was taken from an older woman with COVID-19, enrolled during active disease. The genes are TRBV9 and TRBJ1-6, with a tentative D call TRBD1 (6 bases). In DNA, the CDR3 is TGTGCCAGCAGCCCCAGGGGAGGGGGGAATTCACCCCTCCACTTT. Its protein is CASSPRGGGNSPLHF.